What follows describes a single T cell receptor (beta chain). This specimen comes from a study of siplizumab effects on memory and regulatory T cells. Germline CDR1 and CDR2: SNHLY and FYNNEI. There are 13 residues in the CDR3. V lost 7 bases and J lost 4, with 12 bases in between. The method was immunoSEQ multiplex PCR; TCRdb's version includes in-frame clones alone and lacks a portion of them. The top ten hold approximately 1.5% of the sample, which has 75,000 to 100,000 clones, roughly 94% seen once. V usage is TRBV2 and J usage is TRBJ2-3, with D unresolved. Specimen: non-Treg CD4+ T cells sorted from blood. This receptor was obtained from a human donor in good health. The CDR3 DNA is TGTGCCAGCACCATGACACGGGCAGATACGCAGTATTTT. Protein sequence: CASTMTRADTQYF.